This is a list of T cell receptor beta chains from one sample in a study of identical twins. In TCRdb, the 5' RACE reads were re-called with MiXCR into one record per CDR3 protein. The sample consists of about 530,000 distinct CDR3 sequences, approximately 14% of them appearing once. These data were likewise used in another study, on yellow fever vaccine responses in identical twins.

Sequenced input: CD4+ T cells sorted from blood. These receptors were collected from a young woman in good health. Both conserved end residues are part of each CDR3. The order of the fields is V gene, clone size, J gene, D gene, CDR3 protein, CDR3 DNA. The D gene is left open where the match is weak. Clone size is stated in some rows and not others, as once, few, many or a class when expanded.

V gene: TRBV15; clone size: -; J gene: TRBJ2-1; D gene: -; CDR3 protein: CATSRDRTVTYNEQFF; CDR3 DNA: TGTGCCACCAGCAGAGATAGGACAGTAACCTACAATGAGCAGTTCTTC
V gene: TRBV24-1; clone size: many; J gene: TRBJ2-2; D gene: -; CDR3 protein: CATSGTVESGDTGELFF; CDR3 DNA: TGTGCCACCAGCGGGACGGTGGAATCGGGTGACACCGGGGAGCTGTTTTTT
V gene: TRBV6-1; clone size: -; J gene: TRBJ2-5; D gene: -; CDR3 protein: CASRRQLASGETQYF; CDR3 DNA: TGTGCCAGCAGGCGCCAGCTAGCGTCCGGAGAGACCCAGTACTTC
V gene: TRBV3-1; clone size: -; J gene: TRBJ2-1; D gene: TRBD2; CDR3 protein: CASSQDGLAGGLEQFF; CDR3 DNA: TGTGCCAGCAGCCAAGACGGACTAGCGGGGGGGCTCGAGCAGTTCTTC
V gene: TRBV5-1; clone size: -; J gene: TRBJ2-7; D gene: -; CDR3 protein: CASSHRQTPYEQYF; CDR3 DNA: TGCGCCAGCAGCCATAGACAGACACCCTACGAGCAGTACTTC
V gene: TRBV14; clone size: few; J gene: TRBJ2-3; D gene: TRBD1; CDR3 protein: CASSYGTADTQYF; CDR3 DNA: TGTGCCAGCAGCTACGGGACAGCCGATACGCAGTATTTT
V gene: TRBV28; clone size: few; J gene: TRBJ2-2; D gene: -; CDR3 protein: CASSYGGRGNTGELFF; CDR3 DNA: TGTGCCAGCAGTTACGGCGGCAGGGGGAACACCGGGGAGCTGTTTTTT
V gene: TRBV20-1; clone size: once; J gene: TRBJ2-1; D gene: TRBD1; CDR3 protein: CSARDWDRGHNEQFF; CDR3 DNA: TGCAGTGCTAGAGATTGGGACAGGGGGCACAATGAGCAGTTCTTC
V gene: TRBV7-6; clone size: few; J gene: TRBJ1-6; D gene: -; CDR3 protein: CASSLGDRSYNSPLHF; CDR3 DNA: TGTGCCAGCAGCTTGGGAGACCGGTCCTATAATTCACCCCTCCACTTT
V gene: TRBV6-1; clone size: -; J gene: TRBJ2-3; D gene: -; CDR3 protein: CASSRQQGRIDTQYF; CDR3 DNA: TGTGCCAGCAGCCGACAGCAGGGGCGCATCGATACGCAGTATTTT
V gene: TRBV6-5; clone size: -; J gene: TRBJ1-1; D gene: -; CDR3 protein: CASSYGTVNTEAFF; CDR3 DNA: TGTGCCAGCAGTTACGGGACTGTGAACACTGAAGCTTTCTTT
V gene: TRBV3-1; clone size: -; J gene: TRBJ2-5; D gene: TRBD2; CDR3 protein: CASSYLAGGLYYQETQYF; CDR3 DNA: TGTGCCAGCAGCTATCTAGCGGGGGGCCTTTATTACCAAGAGACCCAGTACTTC
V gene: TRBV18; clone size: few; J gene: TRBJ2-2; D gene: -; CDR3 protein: CASSSTDLNTGELFF; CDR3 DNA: TGTGCCAGCTCATCGACAGACCTTAACACCGGGGAGCTGTTTTTT
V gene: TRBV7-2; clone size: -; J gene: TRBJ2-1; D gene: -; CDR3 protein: CASNLLVGEQFF; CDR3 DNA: TGTGCCAGCAACCTTTTGGTAGGTGAGCAGTTCTTC
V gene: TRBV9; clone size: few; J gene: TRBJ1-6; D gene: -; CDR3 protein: CASSVGQVYSPLHF; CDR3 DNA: TGTGCCAGCAGCGTAGGACAGGTCTATTCACCCCTCCACTTT
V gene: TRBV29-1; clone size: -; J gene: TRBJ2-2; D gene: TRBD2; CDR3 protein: CSVAGASGGDTGELFF; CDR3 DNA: TGCAGCGTTGCGGGGGCTAGCGGGGGGGACACCGGGGAGCTGTTTTTT
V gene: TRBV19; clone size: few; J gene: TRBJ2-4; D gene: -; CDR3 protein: CASSIGGPIAAKNIQYF; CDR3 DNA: TGTGCCAGTAGTATCGGGGGGCCAATCGCGGCCAAAAACATTCAGTACTTC
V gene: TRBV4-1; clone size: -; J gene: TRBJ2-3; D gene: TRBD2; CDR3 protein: CASSYSGSGDTQYF; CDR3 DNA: TGCGCCAGCAGCTATAGCGGGAGCGGAGATACGCAGTATTTT
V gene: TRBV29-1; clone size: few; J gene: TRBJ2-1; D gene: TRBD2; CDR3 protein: CSVGSGGVLKYNEQFF; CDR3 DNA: TGCAGCGTTGGAAGCGGGGGGGTCCTCAAATACAATGAGCAGTTCTTC
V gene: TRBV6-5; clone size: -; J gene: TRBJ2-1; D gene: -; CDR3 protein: CASSYLVAAYYNEQFF; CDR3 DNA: TGTGCCAGCAGTTACTTGGTAGCGGCTTACTACAATGAGCAGTTCTTC
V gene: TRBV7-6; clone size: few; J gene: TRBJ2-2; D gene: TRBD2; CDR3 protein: CASSQPTSANTGELFF; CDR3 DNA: TGTGCCAGCAGCCAACCGACTAGCGCGAACACCGGGGAGCTGTTTTTT
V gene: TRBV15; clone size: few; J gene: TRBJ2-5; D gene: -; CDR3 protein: CATSRDPARFSARGWQETQYF; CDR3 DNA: TGTGCCACCAGCAGAGATCCGGCTCGGTTTTCGGCCAGGGGCTGGCAAGAGACCCAGTACTTC
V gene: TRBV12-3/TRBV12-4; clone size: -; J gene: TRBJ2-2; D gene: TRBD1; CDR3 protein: CASRLTGGEAGELFF; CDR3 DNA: TGTGCCAGCAGGTTAACAGGGGGCGAGGCCGGGGAGCTGTTTTTT
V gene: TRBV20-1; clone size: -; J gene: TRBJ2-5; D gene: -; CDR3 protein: CSARPPWGSETQYF; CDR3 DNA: TGCAGTGCTAGGCCACCGTGGGGTTCTGAGACCCAGTACTTC
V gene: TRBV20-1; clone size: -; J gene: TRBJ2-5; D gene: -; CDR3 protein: CSCLVGYSQETQYF; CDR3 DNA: TGCAGTTGCCTGGTCGGCTACTCCCAAGAGACCCAGTACTTC
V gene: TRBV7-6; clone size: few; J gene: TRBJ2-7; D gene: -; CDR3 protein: CASSLDIERGYEQYF; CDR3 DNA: TGTGCCAGCAGCTTAGATATAGAGCGAGGCTACGAGCAGTACTTC
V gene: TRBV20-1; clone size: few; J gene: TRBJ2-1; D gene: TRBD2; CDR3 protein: CSADLAGGIYNEQFF; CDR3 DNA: TGCAGTGCTGACCTAGCGGGAGGGATCTACAATGAGCAGTTCTTC
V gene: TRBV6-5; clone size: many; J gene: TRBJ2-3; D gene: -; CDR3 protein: CASSYYGAGGTDTQYF; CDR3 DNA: TGTGCCAGCAGTTACTATGGGGCAGGGGGGACAGATACGCAGTATTTT
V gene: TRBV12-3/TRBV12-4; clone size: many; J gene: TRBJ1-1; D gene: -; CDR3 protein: CASSPSQGNTEAFF; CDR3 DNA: TGTGCCAGCAGCCCAAGTCAGGGGAACACTGAAGCTTTCTTT
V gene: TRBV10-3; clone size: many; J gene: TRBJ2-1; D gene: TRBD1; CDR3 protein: CAISATGANSYNEQFF; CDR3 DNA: TGTGCCATCAGTGCAACAGGGGCTAACTCCTACAATGAGCAGTTCTTC
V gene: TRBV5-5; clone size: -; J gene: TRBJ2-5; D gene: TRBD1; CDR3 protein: CARSTRTGAETQYF; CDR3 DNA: TGTGCCAGGAGCACCCGGACAGGGGCAGAGACCCAGTACTTC
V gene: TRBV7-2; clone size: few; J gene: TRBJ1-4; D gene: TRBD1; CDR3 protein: CASSEVRGTDNEKLFF; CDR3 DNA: TGTGCCAGCAGCGAAGTCCGAGGGACAGATAATGAAAAACTGTTTTTT
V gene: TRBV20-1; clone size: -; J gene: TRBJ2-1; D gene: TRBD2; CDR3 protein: CSARDPSRAGGSYNEQFF; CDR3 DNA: TGCAGTGCTAGAGATCCCTCTAGGGCGGGAGGGTCCTACAATGAGCAGTTCTTC
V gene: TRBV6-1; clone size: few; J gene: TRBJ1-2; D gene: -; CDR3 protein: CASSEGTVYYGYTF; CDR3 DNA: TGTGCCAGCAGTGAAGGAACAGTTTACTATGGCTACACCTTC
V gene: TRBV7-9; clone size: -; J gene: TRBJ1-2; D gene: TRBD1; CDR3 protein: CASSLAPKDRDYGYTF; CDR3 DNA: TGTGCCAGCAGCTTAGCGCCAAAGGACAGGGACTATGGCTACACCTTC
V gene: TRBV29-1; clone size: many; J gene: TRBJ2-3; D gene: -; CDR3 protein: CSYITGNTQYF; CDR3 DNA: TGCAGCTATATTACAGGGAATACGCAGTATTTT
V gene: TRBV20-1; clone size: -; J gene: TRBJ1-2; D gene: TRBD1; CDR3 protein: CSAREGTGGGYGYTF; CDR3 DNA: TGCAGTGCTAGAGAAGGGACAGGAGGGGGTTATGGCTACACCTTC
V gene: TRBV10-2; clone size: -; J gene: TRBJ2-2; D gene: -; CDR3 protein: CASSESRRNTGELFF; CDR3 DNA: TGCGCCAGCAGTGAAAGTAGACGGAACACCGGGGAGCTGTTTTTT
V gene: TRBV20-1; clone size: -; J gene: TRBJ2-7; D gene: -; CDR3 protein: CSARDATAGNYEQYF; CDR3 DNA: TGCAGTGCTAGAGACGCGACGGCGGGAAACTACGAGCAGTACTTC
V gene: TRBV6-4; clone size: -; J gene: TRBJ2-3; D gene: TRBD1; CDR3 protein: CASSEFTGGPDTQYF; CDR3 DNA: TGTGCCAGCAGTGAATTCACAGGGGGCCCAGATACGCAGTATTTT
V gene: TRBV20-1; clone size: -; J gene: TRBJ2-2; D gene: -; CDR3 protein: CSARRHGSNTGELFF; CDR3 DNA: TGCAGTGCTAGGCGGCACGGTTCGAACACCGGGGAGCTGTTTTTT
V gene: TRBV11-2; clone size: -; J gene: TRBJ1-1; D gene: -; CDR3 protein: CASSPGPYEAFF; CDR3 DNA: TGTGCCAGCAGCCCCGGACCCTATGAAGCTTTCTTT
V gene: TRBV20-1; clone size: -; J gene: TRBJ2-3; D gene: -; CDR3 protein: CSARFIRGGWSDTQYF; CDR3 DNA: TGCAGTGCTAGATTTATCCGTGGGGGATGGTCAGATACGCAGTATTTT
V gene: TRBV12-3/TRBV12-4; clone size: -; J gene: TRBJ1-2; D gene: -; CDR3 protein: CASSLGSVLYGYTF; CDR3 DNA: TGTGCCAGCAGTTTAGGGTCAGTACTATATGGCTACACCTTC
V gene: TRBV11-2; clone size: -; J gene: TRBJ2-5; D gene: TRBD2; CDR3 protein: CASSKWTSGFQETQYF; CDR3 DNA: TGTGCCAGCAGCAAATGGACTAGCGGGTTCCAAGAGACCCAGTACTTC
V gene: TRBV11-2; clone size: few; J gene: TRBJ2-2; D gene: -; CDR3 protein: CASTSGTYTGELFF; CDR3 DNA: TGTGCCAGCACCTCAGGGACCTACACCGGGGAGCTGTTTTTT
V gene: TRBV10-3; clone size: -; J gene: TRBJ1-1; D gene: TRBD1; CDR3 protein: CAISEPGQGDTEAFF; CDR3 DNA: TGTGCCATCAGTGAGCCGGGACAGGGGGACACTGAAGCTTTCTTT
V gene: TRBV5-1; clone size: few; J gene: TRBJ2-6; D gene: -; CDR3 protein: CASSLSGVTGANVLTF; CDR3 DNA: TGCGCCAGCAGCTTGTCCGGGGTTACTGGGGCCAACGTCCTGACTTTC
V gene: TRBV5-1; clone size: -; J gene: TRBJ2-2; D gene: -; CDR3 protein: CASSLQVNGELFF; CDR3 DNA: TGCGCCAGCAGCTTGCAGGTGAACGGGGAGCTGTTTTTT
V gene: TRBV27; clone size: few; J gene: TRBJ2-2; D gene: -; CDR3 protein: CASSPTEARAVRGELFF; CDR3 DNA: TGTGCCAGCAGCCCCACCGAGGCGCGAGCGGTCCGCGGGGAGCTGTTTTTT